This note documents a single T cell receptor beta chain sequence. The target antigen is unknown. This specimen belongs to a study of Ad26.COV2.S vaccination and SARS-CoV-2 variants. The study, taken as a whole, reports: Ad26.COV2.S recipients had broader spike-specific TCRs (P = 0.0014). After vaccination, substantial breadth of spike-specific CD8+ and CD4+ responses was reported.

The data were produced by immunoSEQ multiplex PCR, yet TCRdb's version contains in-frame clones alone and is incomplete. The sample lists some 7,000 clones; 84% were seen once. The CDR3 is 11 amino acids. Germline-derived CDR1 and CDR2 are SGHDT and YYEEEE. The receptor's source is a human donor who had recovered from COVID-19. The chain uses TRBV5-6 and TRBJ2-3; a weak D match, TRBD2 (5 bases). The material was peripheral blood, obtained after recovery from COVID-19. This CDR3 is CASGRTDTQYF. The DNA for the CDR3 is TGTGCAAGTGGGAGAACAGATACGCAGTATTTT.